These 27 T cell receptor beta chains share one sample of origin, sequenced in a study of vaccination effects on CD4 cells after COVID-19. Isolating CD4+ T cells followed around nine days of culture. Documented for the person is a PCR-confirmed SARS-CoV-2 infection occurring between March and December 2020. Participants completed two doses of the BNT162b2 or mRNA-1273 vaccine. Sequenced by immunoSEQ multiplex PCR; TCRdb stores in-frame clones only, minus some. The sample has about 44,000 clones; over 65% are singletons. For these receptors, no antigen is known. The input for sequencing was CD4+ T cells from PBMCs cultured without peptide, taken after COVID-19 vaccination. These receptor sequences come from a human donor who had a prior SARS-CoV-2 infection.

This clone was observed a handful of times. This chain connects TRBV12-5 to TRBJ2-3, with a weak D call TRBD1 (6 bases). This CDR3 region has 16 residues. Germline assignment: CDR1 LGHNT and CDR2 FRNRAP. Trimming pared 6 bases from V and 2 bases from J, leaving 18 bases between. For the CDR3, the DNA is TGTGCTAGTGGCGACCCCCAGGGGATTACCACAGATACGCAGTATTTT. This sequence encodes CASGDPQGITTDTQYF. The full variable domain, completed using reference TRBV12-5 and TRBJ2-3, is DARVTQTPRHKVTEMGQEVTMRCQPILGHNTVFWYRQTMMQGLELLAYFRNRAPLDDSGMPKDRFSAEMPDATLATLKIQPSEPRDSAVYFCASGDPQGITTDTQYFGPGTRLTVL.

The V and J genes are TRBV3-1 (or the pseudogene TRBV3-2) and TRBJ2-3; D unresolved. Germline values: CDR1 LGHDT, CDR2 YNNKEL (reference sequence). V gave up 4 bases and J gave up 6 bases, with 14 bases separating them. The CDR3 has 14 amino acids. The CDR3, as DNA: TGTGCCAGCAGCCTCTCGGGCAGGCAGGATACGCAGTATTTT. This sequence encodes CASSLSGRQDTQYF.

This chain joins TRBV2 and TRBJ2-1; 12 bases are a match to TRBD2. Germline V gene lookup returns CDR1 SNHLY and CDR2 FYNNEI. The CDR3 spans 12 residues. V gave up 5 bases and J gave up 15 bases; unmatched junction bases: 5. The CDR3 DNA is TGTGCCAGCAGTACTAGCGGGGGGCCGGCGTTCTTC. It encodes CASSTSGGPAFF.

The CDR3 reads CASSYSGGEETQYF. The CDR3 bases are TGTGCCAGCAGTTACTCGGGCGGAGAAGAGACCCAGTACTTC. The chain links TRBV6-5 to TRBJ2-5; D not resolved. Germline CDR1 MNHEY, CDR2 SVGAGI. Trimming removed 0 bases from V and 3 bases from J, with 8 bases in between. This CDR3 spans 14 amino acids.

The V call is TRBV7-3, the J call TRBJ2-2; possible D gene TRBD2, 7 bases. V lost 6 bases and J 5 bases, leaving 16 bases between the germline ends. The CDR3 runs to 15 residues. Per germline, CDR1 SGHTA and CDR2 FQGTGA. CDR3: CASRKGGARTGELFF. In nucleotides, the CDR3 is TGTGCCAGCAGAAAGGGGGGGGCGCGAACCGGGGAGCTGTTTTTT.

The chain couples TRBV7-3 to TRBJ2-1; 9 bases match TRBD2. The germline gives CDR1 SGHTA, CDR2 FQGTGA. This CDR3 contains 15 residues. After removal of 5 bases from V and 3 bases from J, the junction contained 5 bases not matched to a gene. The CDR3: CASSPQAGGYNEQFF. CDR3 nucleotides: TGTGCCAGCAGCCCCCAAGCGGGAGGCTACAATGAGCAGTTCTTC. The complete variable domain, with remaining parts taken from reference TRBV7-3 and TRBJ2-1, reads GAGVSQTPSNKVTEKGKYVELRCDPISGHTALYWYRQSLGQGPEFLIYFQGTGAADDSGLPNDRFFAVRPEGSVSTLKIQRTERGDSAVYLCASSPQAGGYNEQFFGPGTRLTVL.

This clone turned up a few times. The CDR3 loop reads CATSATGTAEETQYF. DNA for the CDR3: TGTGCCACCAGTGCTACCGGGACAGCGGAAGAGACCCAGTACTTC. This chain uses TRBV24-1 with TRBJ2-5; 7 positions match TRBD1. This CDR3 has 15 residues. Germline assignment: CDR1 KGHDR and CDR2 SFDVKD. The trim removed 5 bases at V and 3 bases at J, leaving 8 bases unmatched.

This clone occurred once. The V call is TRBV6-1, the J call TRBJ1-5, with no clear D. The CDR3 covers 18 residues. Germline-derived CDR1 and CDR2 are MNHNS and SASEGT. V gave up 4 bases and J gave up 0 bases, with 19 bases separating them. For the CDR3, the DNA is TGTGCCAGCAGTGCGGGCAGGTTTAGGCGGGATAGCAATCAGCCCCAGCATTTT. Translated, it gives CASSAGRFRRDSNQPQHF.

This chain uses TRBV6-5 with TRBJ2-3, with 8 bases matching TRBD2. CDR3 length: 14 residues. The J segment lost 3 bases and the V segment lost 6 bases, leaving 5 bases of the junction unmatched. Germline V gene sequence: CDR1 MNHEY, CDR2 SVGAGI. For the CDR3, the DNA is TGTGCCAGCAGGAGCGGGGGCCGGACAGATACGCAGTATTTT. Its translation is CASRSGGRTDTQYF.

CDR3 loop: CASSPRTVPYEQYF. The CDR3 DNA follows: TGTGCCAGCAGCCCGCGGACGGTTCCCTACGAGCAGTACTTC. V and J are TRBV7-2 and TRBJ2-7; no definite D call. This CDR3 region has 14 residues. The V gene's germline CDR1 is SGHTA and CDR2 FQGNSA. The ends were cut back, 5 bases at V and 2 bases at J, with 13 bases in the middle.

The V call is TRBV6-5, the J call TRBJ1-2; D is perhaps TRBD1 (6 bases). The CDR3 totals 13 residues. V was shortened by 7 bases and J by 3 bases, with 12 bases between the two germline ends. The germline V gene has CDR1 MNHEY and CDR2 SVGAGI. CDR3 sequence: CASIQGLHYGYTF. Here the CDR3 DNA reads TGTGCCAGCATCCAGGGGCTCCACTATGGCTACACCTTC.

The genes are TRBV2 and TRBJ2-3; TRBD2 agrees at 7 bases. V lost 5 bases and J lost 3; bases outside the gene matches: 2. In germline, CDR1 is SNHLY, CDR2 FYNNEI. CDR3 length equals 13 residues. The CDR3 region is CASSPSGTDTQYF. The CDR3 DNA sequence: TGTGCCAGCAGTCCTAGCGGAACAGATACGCAGTATTTT.

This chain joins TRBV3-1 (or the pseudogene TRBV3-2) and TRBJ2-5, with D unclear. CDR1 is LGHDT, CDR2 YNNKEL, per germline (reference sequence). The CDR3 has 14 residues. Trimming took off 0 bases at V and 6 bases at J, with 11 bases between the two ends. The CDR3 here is CASSQERVTKTQYF. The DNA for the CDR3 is TGTGCCAGCAGCCAAGAAAGGGTTACAAAGACCCAGTACTTC.

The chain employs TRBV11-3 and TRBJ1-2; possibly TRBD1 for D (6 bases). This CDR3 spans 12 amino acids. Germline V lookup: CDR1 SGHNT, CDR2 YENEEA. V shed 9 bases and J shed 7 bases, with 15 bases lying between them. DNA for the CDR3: TGTGCCAGAGAACACAGGGCCAGTGGCTACACCTTC. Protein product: CAREHRASGYTF.

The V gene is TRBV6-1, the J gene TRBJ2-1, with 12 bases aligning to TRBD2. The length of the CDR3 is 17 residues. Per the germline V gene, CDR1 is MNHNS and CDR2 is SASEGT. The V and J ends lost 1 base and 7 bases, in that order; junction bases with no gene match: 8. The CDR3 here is CASSEGTSGNSGNEQFF. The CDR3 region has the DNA TGTGCCAGCAGTGAAGGGACTAGCGGGAATAGTGGAAATGAGCAGTTCTTC.

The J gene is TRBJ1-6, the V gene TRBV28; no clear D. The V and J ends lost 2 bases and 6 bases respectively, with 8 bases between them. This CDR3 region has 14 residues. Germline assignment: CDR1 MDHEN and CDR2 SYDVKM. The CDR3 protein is CASSLVGGNSPLHF. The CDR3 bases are TGTGCCAGCAGTTTAGTGGGTGGTAATTCACCCCTCCACTTT.

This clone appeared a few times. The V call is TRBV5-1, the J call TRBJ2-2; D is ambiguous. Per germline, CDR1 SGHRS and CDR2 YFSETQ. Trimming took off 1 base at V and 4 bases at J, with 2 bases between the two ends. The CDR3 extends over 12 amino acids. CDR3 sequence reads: CASSLFTGELFF. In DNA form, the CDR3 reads TGCGCCAGCAGCTTGTTCACCGGGGAGCTGTTTTTT.

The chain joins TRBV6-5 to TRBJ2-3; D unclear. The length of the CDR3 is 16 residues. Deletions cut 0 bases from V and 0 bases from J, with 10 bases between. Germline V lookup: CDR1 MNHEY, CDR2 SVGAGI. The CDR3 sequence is CASSYSNQQSTDTQYF. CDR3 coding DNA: TGTGCCAGCAGTTACTCGAACCAGCAAAGCACAGATACGCAGTATTTT.

CDR3 loop: CASSQSGNQPQHF. CDR3 nucleotide sequence: TGTGCCAGCAGCCAATCAGGCAATCAGCCCCAGCATTTT. V and J are TRBV7-9 and TRBJ1-5; unclear D gene. V gave up 5 bases and J gave up 2 bases, with 7 bases separating them. From germline, CDR1 is SEHNR and CDR2 FQNEAQ (reference sequence). The CDR3 totals 13 residues.

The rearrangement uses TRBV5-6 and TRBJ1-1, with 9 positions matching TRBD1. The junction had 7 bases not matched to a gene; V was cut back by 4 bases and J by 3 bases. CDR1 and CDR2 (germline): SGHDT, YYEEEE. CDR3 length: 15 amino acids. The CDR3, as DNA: TGTGCCAGCAGCCTAACCGGGACAGGGTACACTGAAGCTTTCTTT. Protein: CASSLTGTGYTEAFF.

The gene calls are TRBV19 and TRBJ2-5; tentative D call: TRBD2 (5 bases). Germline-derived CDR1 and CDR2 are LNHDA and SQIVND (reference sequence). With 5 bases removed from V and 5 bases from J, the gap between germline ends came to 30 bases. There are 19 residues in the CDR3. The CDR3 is CASSAYGEAGGAHRETQYF. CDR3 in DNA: TGTGCCAGTAGTGCATATGGCGAGGCGGGCGGCGCCCATCGGGAGACCCAGTACTTC.

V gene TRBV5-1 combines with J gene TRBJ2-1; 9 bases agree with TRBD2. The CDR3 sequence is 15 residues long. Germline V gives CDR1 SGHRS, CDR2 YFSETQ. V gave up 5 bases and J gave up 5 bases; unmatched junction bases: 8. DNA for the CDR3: TGCGCCAGCAGGGGGCTAGCGGGGAGCGACAATGAGCAGTTCTTC. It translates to CASRGLAGSDNEQFF. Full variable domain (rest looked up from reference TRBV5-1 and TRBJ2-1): KAGVTQTPRYLIKTRGQQVTLSCSPISGHRSVSWYQQTPGQGLQFLFEYFSETQRNKGNFPGRFSGRQFSNSRSEMNVSTLELGDSALYLCASRGLAGSDNEQFFGPGTRLTVL.

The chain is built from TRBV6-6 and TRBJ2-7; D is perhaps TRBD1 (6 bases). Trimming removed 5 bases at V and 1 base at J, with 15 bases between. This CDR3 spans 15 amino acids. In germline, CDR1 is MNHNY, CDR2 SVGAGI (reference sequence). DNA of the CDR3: TGTGCCAGCAGTCGGACAGCGGCGACTTCCTACGAGCAGTACTTC. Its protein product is CASSRTAATSYEQYF.

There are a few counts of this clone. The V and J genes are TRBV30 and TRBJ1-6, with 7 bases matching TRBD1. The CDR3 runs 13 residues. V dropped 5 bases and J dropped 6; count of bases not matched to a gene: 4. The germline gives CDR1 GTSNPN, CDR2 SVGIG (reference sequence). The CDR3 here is CAWLTGRNSPLHF. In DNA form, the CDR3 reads TGTGCCTGGCTGACAGGGCGTAATTCACCCCTCCACTTT.

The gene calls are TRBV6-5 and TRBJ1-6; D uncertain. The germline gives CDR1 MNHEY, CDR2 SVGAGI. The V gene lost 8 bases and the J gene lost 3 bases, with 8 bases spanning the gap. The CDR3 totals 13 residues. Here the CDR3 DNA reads TGTGCCAGCGCGCAGTTCTATAATTCACCCCTCCACTTT. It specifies CASAQFYNSPLHF.

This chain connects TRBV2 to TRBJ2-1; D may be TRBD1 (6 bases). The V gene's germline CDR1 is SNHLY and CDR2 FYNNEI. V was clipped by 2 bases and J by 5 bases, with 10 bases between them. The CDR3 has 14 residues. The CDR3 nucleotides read TGTGCCAGCAGTGAATGGGGGCCGAACAATGAGCAGTTCTTC. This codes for CASSEWGPNNEQFF.

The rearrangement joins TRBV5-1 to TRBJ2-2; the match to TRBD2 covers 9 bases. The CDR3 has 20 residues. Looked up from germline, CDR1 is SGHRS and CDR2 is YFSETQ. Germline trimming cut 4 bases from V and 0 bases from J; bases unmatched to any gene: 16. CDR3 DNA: TGCGCCAGCAGCAAGAGCTTGACTAGCGGATCTTTATCGAACACCGGGGAGCTGTTTTTT. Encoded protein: CASSKSLTSGSLSNTGELFF.